A selection of T cell receptor beta chains follows, all from one sample in a study of cytomegalovirus exposure and HLA in healthy donors. Using immunoSEQ multiplex PCR, the repertoire was profiled, and TCRdb retains in-frame clones only, with some absent. The sample has fewer than 200,000 clones, over 70% seen once. The material sequenced was PBMCs. These TCRs come from a woman between 50 and 59 years old in good health and CMV-seronegative. The CDR3 runs from the conserved cysteine through the conserved F or W. A D gene is named only where the DNA matches it firmly. Clone sizes are given selectively: once, few, many, or a class where the clone is expanded.

TRBJ2-7,TRBV19,19,NA,NA,CASSMIGGRIAGRKGEQYF,TGTGCCAGTAGTATGATTGGCGGTCGTATTGCGGGGCGAAAGGGGGAGCAGTACTTC
TRBJ2-7,TRBV28,15,NA,NA,CASKSPGTTTYEQYF,TGTGCCAGCAAGAGCCCCGGGACAACTACCTACGAGCAGTACTTC
TRBJ2-2,TRBV29-1,14,once,NA,CSPGLSYDTGELFF,TGCAGCCCGGGACTTTCCTACGACACCGGGGAGCTGTTTTTT
TRBJ1-5,TRBV12-2,17,NA,NA,CASRAGIRTGWNQPQHF,TGTGCAAGTCGGGCTGGGATAAGGACAGGTTGGAATCAGCCCCAGCATTTT
TRBJ2-3,TRBV5-1,16,NA,TRBD1,CASSFGTGGSTDTQYF,TGCGCCAGCAGCTTCGGGACAGGGGGAAGCACAGATACGCAGTATTTT
TRBJ2-7,TRBV2,12,NA,TRBD2,CGSSGDSYEQYF,TGTGGTTCTAGCGGTGATTCCTACGAGCAGTACTTC
TRBJ2-5,TRBV5-8,17,NA,NA,CASSLGGVVGSVETQYF,TGTGCCAGCTCGCTTGGAGGGGTCGTGGGGTCGGTGGAGACCCAGTACTTC
TRBJ1-2,TRBV27,13,NA,NA,CASSQQLNYGYTF,TGTGCCAGCAGTCAACAGCTTAACTATGGCTACACCTTC
TRBJ1-2,TRBV30,14,NA,TRBD1,CAWIKGAPLYGYTF,TGTGCCTGGATCAAGGGGGCCCCGCTTTATGGCTACACCTTC
TRBJ1-1,TRBV4-1,12,once,NA,CASSWRNTEAFF,TGCGCCAGCAGCTGGAGGAACACTGAAGCTTTCTTT
TRBJ2-1,TRBV15,17,NA,NA,CATSTPLGQASYNEQFF,TGTGCCACCAGCACTCCCCTGGGGCAGGCGTCCTACAATGAGCAGTTCTTC
TRBJ1-2,TRBV28,14,NA,TRBD1,CASSRRRQGTGYTF,TGTGCCAGCAGTCGACGGAGACAGGGGACTGGCTACACCTTC
TRBJ2-3,TRBV4-3,15,NA,TRBD1,CASSRGQGSTDTQYF,TGCGCCAGCAGCCGTGGACAGGGGAGCACAGATACGCAGTATTTT
TRBJ2-7,TRBV11-3,18,NA,NA,CASSPDPWGSGVSYEQYF,TGTGCCAGCAGCCCAGACCCCTGGGGATCAGGGGTCTCCTACGAGCAGTACTTC
TRBJ2-2,TRBV5-4,15,NA,TRBD1,CASSRGQGGGGELFF,TGTGCCAGCAGCCGAGGACAGGGGGGTGGCGGGGAGCTGTTTTTT
TRBJ2-5,TRBV6-6,13,NA,NA,CASSPGGQETQYF,TGTGCCAGCAGCCCCGGGGGCCAAGAGACCCAGTACTTC
TRBJ1-1,TRBV18,13,NA,TRBD1,CASRRDRGTEAFF,TGTGCCAGCCGGCGGGACAGGGGGACTGAAGCTTTCTTT
TRBJ1-2,TRBV14,14,NA,TRBD1,CASSQGSGGAGYTF,TGTGCCAGCAGCCAAGGCTCAGGGGGCGCGGGCTACACCTTC
TRBJ2-3,TRBV21-1,16,NA,NA,CASSKDAGDSTDTQYF,TGTGCCAGCAGCAAAGACGCGGGGGATAGCACAGATACGCAGTATTTT
TRBJ2-3,TRBV5-4,15,NA,NA,CASSLRLVHTDTQYF,TGTGCCAGCAGCTTGCGACTAGTTCACACAGATACGCAGTATTTT
TRBJ1-1,TRBV2,14,NA,NA,CASRGGRMNTEAFF,TGTGCCAGCAGAGGGGGTAGGATGAACACTGAAGCTTTCTTT
TRBJ1-5,TRBV28,16,NA,NA,CASRSPGGYANQPQHF,TGTGCCAGCAGGTCCCCCGGCGGGTATGCTAATCAGCCCCAGCATTTT
TRBJ2-7,TRBV5-1,18,NA,TRBD2,CASSLAGTSGRAAYEQYF,TGCGCCAGCAGCTTGGCCGGGACTAGCGGGAGGGCCGCCTACGAGCAGTACTTC
TRBJ1-1,TRBV28,14,NA,TRBD1,CASRTGGLKLEAFF,TGTGCCAGCAGAACAGGGGGCCTTAAACTCGAAGCTTTCTTT
TRBJ2-7,TRBV27,16,NA,TRBD2,CASSALVAGRYYEQYF,TGTGCCAGCAGCGCTCTCGTAGCGGGAAGATACTACGAGCAGTACTTC
TRBJ1-3,TRBV27,16,NA,NA,CASSLIPRDSGNTIYF,TGTGCCAGCAGCTTAATACCCAGGGACTCTGGAAACACCATATATTTT
TRBJ1-3,TRBV10-3,16,once,TRBD1,CAISGTGTGPGNTIYF,TGTGCCATCAGCGGTACCGGGACAGGTCCTGGAAACACCATATATTTT
TRBJ2-6,TRBV2,10,once,TRBD1,CASRDRAQTF,TGTGCCAGCAGGGACAGGGCCCAGACTTTC
TRBJ2-7,TRBV5-1,13,NA,NA,CASSSAGADEQYF,TGCGCCAGCAGCTCGGCGGGGGCCGACGAGCAGTACTTC
TRBJ2-3,TRBV5-1,15,NA,NA,CASSIAREYRDTQYF,TGCGCCAGCAGCATCGCCCGGGAGTATAGAGATACGCAGTATTTT
TRBJ2-1,TRBV18,15,NA,TRBD2,CASSPLAGGFNEQFF,TGTGCCAGCTCACCACTAGCGGGGGGATTCAATGAGCAGTTCTTC
TRBJ2-1,TRBV23-1,16,NA,TRBD2,CASSLFGGAKNNEQFF,TGCGCCAGCAGTCTCTTCGGGGGGGCGAAGAACAATGAGCAGTTCTTC
TRBJ2-5,TRBV10-1,13,few,NA,CASSYDSGETQYF,TGCGCCAGCAGCTACGACAGCGGGGAGACCCAGTACTTC
TRBJ2-5,TRBV27,13,NA,NA,CAGSLWSRETQYF,TGTGCCGGCAGTTTATGGTCGCGCGAGACCCAGTACTTC
TRBJ1-1,TRBV9,13,NA,NA,CASSLQGNTEAFF,TGTGCCAGCAGCTTACAGGGGAACACTGAAGCTTTCTTT
TRBJ1-6,TRBV7-9,12,NA,TRBD1,CASRQGDSPLHF,TGTGCCAGCCGGCAGGGGGATTCACCCCTCCACTTT
TRBJ2-2,TRBV11-3,16,NA,NA,CASSPGRVANTGELFF,TGTGCCAGCAGCCCCGGTCGGGTCGCGAACACCGGGGAGCTGTTTTTT
TRBJ1-1,TRBV4-3,15,NA,NA,CASSQEAGLYTEAFF,TGCGCCAGCAGCCAAGAAGCAGGCCTGTACACTGAAGCTTTCTTT
TRBJ2-2,TRBV28,15,NA,TRBD2,CASSFSGGGAGELFF,TGTGCCAGCAGTTTTAGCGGGGGGGGAGCCGGGGAGCTGTTTTTT
TRBJ2-6,TRBV19,14,NA,NA,CASSISTGANVLTF,TGTGCCAGTAGTATCAGTACAGGGGCCAACGTCCTGACTTTC
TRBJ2-5,TRBV4-1,17,NA,TRBD2,CASSQRQSGTTPETQYF,TGCGCCAGCAGCCAGCGACAGAGCGGGACCACTCCAGAGACCCAGTACTTC
TRBJ2-7,TRBV25-1,14,few,NA,CASSARYTSYEQYF,TGTGCCAGCAGTGCCCGGTACACTAGCTACGAGCAGTACTTC
TRBJ1-5,TRBV15,13,NA,NA,CATGWGGNQPQHF,TGTGCCACTGGGTGGGGGGGTAATCAGCCCCAGCATTTT
TRBJ2-7,TRBV7-2,14,NA,NA,CAGSFGVSSYEQYF,TGTGCCGGCAGCTTCGGGGTCAGCTCCTACGAGCAGTACTTC
TRBJ1-1,TRBV15,11,NA,TRBD1,CATRLTGEAFF,TGTGCCACCAGACTTACAGGGGAGGCTTTCTTT
TRBJ2-5,TRBV27,14,NA,TRBD2,CASSYTAGAETQYF,TGTGCCAGCAGTTATACAGCGGGGGCGGAGACCCAGTACTTC
TRBJ2-1,TRBV9,15,few,TRBD2,CASAPSGSSYNEQFF,TGTGCCAGCGCCCCCAGCGGGAGTTCCTACAATGAGCAGTTCTTC
TRBJ2-7,TRBV7-9,15,NA,TRBD1,CASSSLDRGWGEQYF,TGTGCCAGCAGCTCACTGGACAGGGGCTGGGGCGAGCAGTACTTC
TRBJ2-7,TRBV7-3,15,NA,NA,CASSLTSGRSYEQYF,TGTGCCAGCAGCTTAACTAGCGGACGTTCCTACGAGCAGTACTTC
TRBJ1-3,TRBV29-1,14,NA,NA,CSVVRGSSGNTIYF,TGCAGCGTTGTTCGCGGGTCCTCTGGAAACACCATATATTTT
TRBJ2-5,TRBV5-4,17,NA,TRBD2,CASSSGGRRGGFETQYF,TGTGCCAGCAGCTCGGGAGGGAGGCGGGGGGGTTTTGAGACCCAGTACTTC
TRBJ1-3,TRBV6-5,14,NA,NA,CASKQESSGNTIYF,TGTGCCAGCAAACAGGAAAGCTCTGGAAACACCATATATTTT
TRBJ2-7,TRBV28,14,NA,TRBD2,CASVTSSGLYEQYF,TGTGCCAGCGTCACGTCTAGCGGCCTCTACGAGCAGTACTTC
TRBJ1-5,TRBV27,18,once,NA,CASSLSSRGQLSNQPQHF,TGTGCCAGCAGTTTATCGAGCAGAGGACAGCTAAGCAATCAGCCCCAGCATTTT
TRBJ1-2,TRBV10-1,15,NA,TRBD1,CASSPGQGLNYGYTF,TGCGCCAGCAGTCCGGGACAGGGCTTAAACTATGGCTACACCTTC